Each of the 17 T cell receptor beta chains below was sequenced from the same sample in a study of T cells in Graves' hyperthyroidism and ophthalmopathy. Amplified regions were TCR beta CDR3 sequences from RNA transcripts. During a first-round RT-PCR of the TCR CDR3, the HTBI primer set was used. TCRdb ran MiXCR on the multiplex PCR reads and lists one entry per CDR3 protein. The sample lists some 490,000 distinct CDR3 sequences, about 20% seen once, with roughly 49% in the top ten. Sequences were obtained from blood. All receptors come from a woman between 70 and 85 years old with Graves' ophthalmopathy.

This clonotype has a handful of counts. The V and J genes are TRBV20-1 and TRBJ2-2, with TRBD1 matching 8 bases. V lost 1 base and J lost 4; bases outside the gene matches: 2. Germline lookup yields CDR1 DFQATT and CDR2 SNEGSKA (reference sequence). The CDR3 is 14 amino acids. The CDR3 sequence is CSARGRGLTGELFF. CDR3 coding DNA: TGCAGTGCTAGAGGCAGGGGGCTCACCGGGGAGCTGTTTTTT.

This clonotype was counted many times. The chain has TRBV5-1 and TRBJ1-1, with D tentatively TRBD1 (5 bases). V was cut by 5 bases and J by 11 bases, with 19 bases left in between. In germline, CDR1 is SGHRS, CDR2 YFSETQ. This CDR3 has 13 residues. CDR3 protein: CASRRDGGYVAFF. CDR3 in DNA: TGCGCCAGCAGACGAGACGGGGGTTATGTTGCTTTCTTT. The complete variable domain, with remaining parts taken from reference TRBV5-1 and TRBJ1-1, reads KAGVTQTPRYLIKTRGQQVTLSCSPISGHRSVSWYQQTPGQGLQFLFEYFSETQRNKGNFPGRFSGRQFSNSRSEMNVSTLELGDSALYLCASRRDGGYVAFFGQGTRLTVV.

This clonotype was picked up a small number of times. The chain links TRBV11-1 to TRBJ2-7; the D gene is possibly TRBD1 (5 bases). The germline V gene encodes CDR1 SGHAT and CDR2 FQDESV (reference sequence). Trimming removed 4 bases from V and 7 bases from J, with 14 bases in between. CDR3 length: 13 amino acids. CDR3 DNA: TGTGCCAGCAGCTGGGGCTCGCTCTTGGAGCAGTACTTC. This sequence encodes CASSWGSLLEQYF.

The chain has TRBV24-1 and TRBJ2-1; 11 bases agree with TRBD1. CDR1 and CDR2 from the germline V gene are KGHDR and SFDVKD. Trimming took 2 bases from V and 6 from J; bases not matched to a gene: 8. The CDR3 extends over 17 amino acids. CDR3 amino acids: CATSDSLGGTGGNEQFF. The CDR3, as DNA: TGTGCCACCAGTGATTCCCTTGGGGGGACAGGGGGCAATGAGCAGTTCTTC.

This clonotype occurred a few times. The gene calls are TRBV7-9 and TRBJ1-5, with D possibly being TRBD1 (5 bases). Germline CDR1 reads SEHNR; CDR2 reads FQNEAQ (reference sequence). Trimming removed 1 base from V and 9 bases from J, with 16 bases in between. CDR3 length: 15 residues. The CDR3 region has the DNA TGTGCCAGCAGCTTAGATCACGGGGGGTCCTCGCCCCAGCATTTT. This gives the protein CASSLDHGGSSPQHF.

This clonotype came up a few times. The rearrangement links TRBV6-1 to TRBJ1-6; no clear D. V shed 4 bases and J shed 6 bases, with 4 bases lying between them. Looked up from germline, CDR1 is MNHNS and CDR2 is SASEGT. This CDR3 has 12 residues. CDR3 region: CASSAINSPLHF. The CDR3 DNA reads TGTGCCAGCAGTGCAATTAATTCACCCCTCCACTTT.

This clonotype was seen only a few times. This chain links TRBV20-1 with TRBJ1-2; a possible D gene is TRBD1 (5 bases). The V and J ends lost 1 base and 5 bases respectively, with 11 bases between them. Germline values: CDR1 DFQATT, CDR2 SNEGSKA (reference sequence). This CDR3 is 13 amino acids long. CDR3 in amino acids: CSARVLKGYGYTF. CDR3 nucleotides: TGCAGTGCTAGAGTCCTAAAGGGGTATGGCTACACCTTC.

The chain combines TRBV5-4 with TRBJ2-3, with D possibly TRBD2 on 5 matching bases. Between the trimmed V and J ends, which lost 3 bases and 3 bases, there was a span of 11 bases. Germline CDR1 is SGHNT and CDR2 is YYREEE (reference sequence). The CDR3 runs to 14 residues. This CDR3 reads CASSSAGRTDTQYF. The DNA for the CDR3 is TGTGCCAGCAGCTCGGCGGGCAGGACAGATACGCAGTATTTT.

The rearrangement joins TRBV9 to TRBJ2-3, with D unclear. Germline V lookup: CDR1 SGDLS, CDR2 YYNGEE. The CDR3 is 14 residues long. V was trimmed by 0 bases and J by 2 bases, leaving 7 bases between them. The CDR3 is CASSVGMPTDTQYF. The CDR3 bases are TGTGCCAGCAGCGTAGGGATGCCCACAGATACGCAGTATTTT.

This clonotype was seen a handful of times. This chain connects TRBV24-1 to TRBJ2-2, with TRBD1 as a possible D gene (6 bases). The CDR3 runs to 14 residues. The ends were cut back, 6 bases at V and 5 bases at J, with 12 bases in the middle. CDR1 and CDR2 (germline): KGHDR, SFDVKD. Here the CDR3 reads CATSSGVPTGELFF. The CDR3 DNA reads TGTGCCACCAGTTCAGGGGTGCCTACCGGGGAGCTGTTTTTT.

This clonotype was found many times. The CDR3 spells CASSSAGPDTGELFF. The CDR3 DNA is TGTGCCAGCAGTTCTGCGGGCCCGGACACCGGGGAGCTGTTTTTT. The rearrangement joins TRBV6-2 or TRBV6-3 to TRBJ2-2; tentatively, D is TRBD2 (5 bases). V was cut by 4 bases and J by 3 bases, with 12 bases left in between. Germline CDR1 is MNHEY and CDR2 is SVGEGT. CDR3 size: 15 residues.

A word on this clonotype: It may be a read error: a sequence one base away is much more abundant. The genes are TRBV7-6 and TRBJ2-1, with D unresolved. The CDR3 loop spans 11 amino acids. Trimming removed 3 bases from V and 5 bases from J, with 2 bases in between. Looked up from germline, CDR1 is SGHVS and CDR2 is FNYEAQ. CDR3 region: CASSFDNEQFF. DNA of the CDR3: TGTGCCAGCAGCTTTGACAATGAGCAGTTCTTC.

The genes are TRBV24-1 and TRBJ2-7; D is perhaps TRBD2 (5 bases). CDR1 and CDR2 from the germline V gene are KGHDR and SFDVKD. This CDR3 is 14 amino acids long. V gave up 6 bases and J gave up 2 bases, with 13 bases separating them. The CDR3 protein is CATSRGQDTYEQYF. CDR3 sequence (DNA): TGTGCCACCAGTCGGGGTCAGGATACCTACGAGCAGTACTTC.

V and J are TRBV7-2 and TRBJ2-5; D is unresolved. The CDR3 has 14 amino acids. Germline assignment: CDR1 SGHTA and CDR2 FQGNSA. Trimming took 2 bases from V and 5 from J, leaving 12 bases between them. The CDR3: CASSLRASWETQYF. CDR3 sequence (DNA): TGTGCCAGCAGCTTACGAGCGTCTTGGGAGACCCAGTACTTC. Together with reference TRBV7-2 and TRBJ2-5, the CDR3 gives the full variable domain: GAGVSQSPSNKVTEKGKDVELRCDPISGHTALYWYRQSLGQGLEFLIYFQGNSAPDKSGLPSDRFSAERTGGSVSTLTIQRTQQEDSAVYLCASSLRASWETQYFGPGTRLLVL.

The gene calls are TRBV6-2 or TRBV6-3 and TRBJ2-1; D possibly uses TRBD1 or TRBD2 (5 bases each). The V end lost 1 base, the J end lost 7 bases, and 14 bases lay between the germline ends. Germline V lookup: CDR1 MNHEY, CDR2 SVGEGT. The CDR3 has 15 amino acids. The CDR3 coding sequence is TGTGCCAGCAGTTACTTCGGGACCCAAACAAATGAGCAGTTCTTC. Translated, it gives CASSYFGTQTNEQFF.

The V gene is TRBV28, the J gene TRBJ2-2; D tentatively fits TRBD1 or TRBD2 (5 bases each). CDR1 and CDR2 from the germline V gene are MDHEN and SYDVKM. CDR3 length: 13 residues. V was clipped by 8 bases and J by 7 bases, with 14 bases between them. For the CDR3, the DNA is TGTGCCAGCTTTTCGGGGCAGAGCGGGGAGCTGTTTTTT. Protein sequence: CASFSGQSGELFF. The full variable domain, completed using reference TRBV28 and TRBJ2-2, is DVKVTQSSRYLVKRTGEKVFLECVQDMDHENMFWYRQDPGLGLRLIYFSYDVKMKEKGDIPEGYSVSREKKERFSLILESASTNQTSMYLCASFSGQSGELFFGEGSRLTVL.

This clonotype showed up just a few times. The V and J genes are TRBV12-3 or TRBV12-4 and TRBJ2-5, with 9 bases identical to TRBD1. Trimming cost V 4 bases and J 5 bases; bases outside gene matches: 11. This CDR3 is 16 amino acids long. The CDR3 region is CASSSYRGRTRETQYF. Written as DNA, the CDR3 is TGTGCCAGCAGTTCCTACAGGGGGCGTACGCGGGAGACCCAGTACTTC.